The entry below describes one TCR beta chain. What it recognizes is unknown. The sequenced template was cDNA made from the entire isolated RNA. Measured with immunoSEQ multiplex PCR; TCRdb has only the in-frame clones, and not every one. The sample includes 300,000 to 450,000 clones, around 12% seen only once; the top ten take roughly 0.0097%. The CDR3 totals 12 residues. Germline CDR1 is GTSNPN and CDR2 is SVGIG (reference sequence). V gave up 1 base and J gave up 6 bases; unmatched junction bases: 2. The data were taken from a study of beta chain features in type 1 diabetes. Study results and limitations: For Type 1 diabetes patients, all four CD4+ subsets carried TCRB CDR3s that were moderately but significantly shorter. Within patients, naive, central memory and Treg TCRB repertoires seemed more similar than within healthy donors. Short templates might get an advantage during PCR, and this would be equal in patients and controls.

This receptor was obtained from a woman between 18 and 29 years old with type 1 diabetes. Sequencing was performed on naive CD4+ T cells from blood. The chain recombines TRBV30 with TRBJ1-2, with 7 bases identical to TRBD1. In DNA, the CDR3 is TGTGCCTGGAGTGAACAGGGGAATGGCTACACCTTC. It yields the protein CAWSEQGNGYTF.